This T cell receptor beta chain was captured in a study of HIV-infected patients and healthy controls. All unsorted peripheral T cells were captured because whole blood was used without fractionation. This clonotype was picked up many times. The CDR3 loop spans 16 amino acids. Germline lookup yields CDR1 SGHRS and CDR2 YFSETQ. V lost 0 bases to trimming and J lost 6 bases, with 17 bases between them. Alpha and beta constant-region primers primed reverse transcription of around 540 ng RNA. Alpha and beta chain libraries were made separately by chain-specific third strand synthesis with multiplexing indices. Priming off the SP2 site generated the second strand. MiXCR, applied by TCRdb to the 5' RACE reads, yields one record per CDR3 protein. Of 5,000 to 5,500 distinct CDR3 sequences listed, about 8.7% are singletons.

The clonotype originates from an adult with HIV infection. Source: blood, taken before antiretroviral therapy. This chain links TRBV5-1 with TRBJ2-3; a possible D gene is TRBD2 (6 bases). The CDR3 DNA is TGCGCCAGCAGCTTGGCCCGGCGGGGAGAGTACGATACGCAGTATTTT. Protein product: CASSLARRGEYDTQYF.